This T cell receptor beta chain was obtained from a study of cytomegalovirus exposure and HLA in healthy donors. Study results and limitations: Serostatus for CMV was the only available immune exposure information.

Each of the donors was a healthy bone marrow donor. The PCR was carried out with 60 Vbeta primers and 13 Jbeta primers. Sequencing was performed with immunoSEQ multiplex PCR; in TCRdb, only in-frame clones are kept and a portion is missing. The data contain around 130,000 clones, over 70% of them singletons. The CDR3 covers 14 residues. Germline V gene sequence: CDR1 SGDLS, CDR2 YYNGEE. Trimming took off 4 bases at V and 0 bases at J, with 10 bases between the two ends. This clone is a singleton in its sample. The antigen is not known. Different DNA sequences within this sample yield the same CDR3. Sequencing used PBMCs. The sequence was collected from a woman in her sixties or seventies in good health and CMV-seropositive. The rearrangement uses TRBV9 and TRBJ1-1, with D tentatively TRBD1 (6 bases). The CDR3 is CASSPGQMNTEAFF. The CDR3, as DNA: TGTGCCAGCAGCCCCGGACAGATGAACACTGAAGCTTTCTTT.